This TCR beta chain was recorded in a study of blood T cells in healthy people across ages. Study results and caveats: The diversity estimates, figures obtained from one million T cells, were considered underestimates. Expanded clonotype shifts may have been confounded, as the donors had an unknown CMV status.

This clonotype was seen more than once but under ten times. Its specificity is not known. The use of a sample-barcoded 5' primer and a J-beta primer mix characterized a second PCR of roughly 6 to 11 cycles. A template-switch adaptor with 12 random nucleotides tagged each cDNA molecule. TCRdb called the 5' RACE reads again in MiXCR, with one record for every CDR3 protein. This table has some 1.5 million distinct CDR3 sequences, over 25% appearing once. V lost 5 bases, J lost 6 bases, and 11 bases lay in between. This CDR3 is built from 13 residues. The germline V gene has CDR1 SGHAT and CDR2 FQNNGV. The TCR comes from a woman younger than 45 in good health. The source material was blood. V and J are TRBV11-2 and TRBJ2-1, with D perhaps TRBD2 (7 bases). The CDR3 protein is CASSGGALNEQFF. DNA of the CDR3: TGTGCCAGCAGCGGGGGGGCGCTCAATGAGCAGTTCTTC.